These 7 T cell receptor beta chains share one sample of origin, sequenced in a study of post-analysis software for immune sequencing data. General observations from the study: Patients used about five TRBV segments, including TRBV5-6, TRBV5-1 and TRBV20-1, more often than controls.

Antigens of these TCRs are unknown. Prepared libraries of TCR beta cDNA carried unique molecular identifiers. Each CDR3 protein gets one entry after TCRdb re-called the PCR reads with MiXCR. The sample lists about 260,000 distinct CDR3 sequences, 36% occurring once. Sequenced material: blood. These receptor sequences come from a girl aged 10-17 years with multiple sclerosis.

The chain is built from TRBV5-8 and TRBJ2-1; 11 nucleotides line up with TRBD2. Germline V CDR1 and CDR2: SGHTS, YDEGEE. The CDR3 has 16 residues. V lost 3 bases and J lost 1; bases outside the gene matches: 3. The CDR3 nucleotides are TGTGCCAGCAGCTCGGGACTAGCGGTTTCCTACAATGAGCAGTTCTTC. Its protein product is CASSSGLAVSYNEQFF. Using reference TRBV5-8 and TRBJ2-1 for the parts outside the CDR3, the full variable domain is EAGVTQSPTHLIKTRGQQATLRCSPISGHTSVYWYQQALGLGLQFLLWYDEGEERNRGNFPPRFSGRQFPNYSSELNVNALELEDSALYLCASSSGLAVSYNEQFFGPGTRLTVL.

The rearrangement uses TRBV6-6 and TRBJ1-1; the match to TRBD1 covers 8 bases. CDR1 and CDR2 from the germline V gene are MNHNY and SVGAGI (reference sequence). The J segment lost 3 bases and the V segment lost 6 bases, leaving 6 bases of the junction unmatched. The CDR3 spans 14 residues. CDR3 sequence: CASSRDRKDTEAFF. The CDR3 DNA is TGTGCCAGCAGCCGGGACAGGAAGGACACTGAAGCTTTCTTT.

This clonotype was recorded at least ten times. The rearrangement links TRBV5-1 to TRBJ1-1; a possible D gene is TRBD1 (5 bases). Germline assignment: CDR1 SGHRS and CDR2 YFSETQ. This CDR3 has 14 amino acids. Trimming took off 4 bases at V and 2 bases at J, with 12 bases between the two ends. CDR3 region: CASSPGGTNTEAFF. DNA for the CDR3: TGCGCCAGCAGCCCCGGGGGGACCAACACTGAAGCTTTCTTT.

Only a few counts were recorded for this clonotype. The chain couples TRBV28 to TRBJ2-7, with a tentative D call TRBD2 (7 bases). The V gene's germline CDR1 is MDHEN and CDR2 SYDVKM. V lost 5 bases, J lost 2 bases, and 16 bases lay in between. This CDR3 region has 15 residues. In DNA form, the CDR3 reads TGTGCCAGCAGTCCCCAGGGGCGGGGGACCTACGAGCAGTACTTC. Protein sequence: CASSPQGRGTYEQYF.

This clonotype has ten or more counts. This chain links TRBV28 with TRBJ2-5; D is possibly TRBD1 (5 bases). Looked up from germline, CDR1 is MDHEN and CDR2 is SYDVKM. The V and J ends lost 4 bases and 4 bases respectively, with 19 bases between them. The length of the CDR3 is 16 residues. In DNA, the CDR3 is TGTGCCAGCAGTTCACGCTCACGACAGATTCCAGAGACCCAGTACTTC. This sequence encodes CASSSRSRQIPETQYF.

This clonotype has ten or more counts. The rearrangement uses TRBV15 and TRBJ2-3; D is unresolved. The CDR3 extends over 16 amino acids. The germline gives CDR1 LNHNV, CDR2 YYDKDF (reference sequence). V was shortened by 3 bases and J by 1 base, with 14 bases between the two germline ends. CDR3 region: CATSSPRAQGTDTQYF. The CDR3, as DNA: TGTGCCACCAGCAGTCCCCGAGCGCAAGGCACAGATACGCAGTATTTT.

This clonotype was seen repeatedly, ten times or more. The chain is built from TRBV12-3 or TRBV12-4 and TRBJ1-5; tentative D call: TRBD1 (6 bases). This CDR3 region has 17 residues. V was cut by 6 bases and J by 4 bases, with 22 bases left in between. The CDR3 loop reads CASSPQGRGRGNQPQHF. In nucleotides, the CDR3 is TGTGCCAGCAGCCCACAGGGCCGGGGCAGGGGAAATCAGCCCCAGCATTTT.